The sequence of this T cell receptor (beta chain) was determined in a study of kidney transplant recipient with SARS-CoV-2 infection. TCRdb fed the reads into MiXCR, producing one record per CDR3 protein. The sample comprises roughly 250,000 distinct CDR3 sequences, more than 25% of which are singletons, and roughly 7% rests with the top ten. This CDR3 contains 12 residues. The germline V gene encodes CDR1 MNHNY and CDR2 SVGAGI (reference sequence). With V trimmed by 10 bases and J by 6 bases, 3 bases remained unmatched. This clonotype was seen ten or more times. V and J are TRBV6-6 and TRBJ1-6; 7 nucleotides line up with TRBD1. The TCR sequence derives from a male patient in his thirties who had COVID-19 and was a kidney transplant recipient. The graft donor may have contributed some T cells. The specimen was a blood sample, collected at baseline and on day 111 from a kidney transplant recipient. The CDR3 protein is CATRDSNSPLHF. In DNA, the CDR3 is TGTGCCACCCGGGACAGTAATTCACCCCTCCACTTT.